This entry lists 12 T cell receptor beta chains sequenced from one sample in a study of blood T cell repertoires in COVID-19. Assay used: immunoSEQ multiplex PCR; TCRdb lists only in-frame clones, some missing. The sample holds about 61,000 clones, roughly 90% seen once. Sequenced: peripheral blood. These receptors were collected from a human donor in a cohort sampled during active COVID-19.

V gene TRBV5-5 combines with J gene TRBJ1-1; possibly TRBD1 for D (6 bases). Per germline, CDR1 SGHKS and CDR2 YYEKEE (reference sequence). Trimming shortened V by 6 bases and J by 5 bases, and 14 bases separated the two germline ends. This CDR3 has 13 amino acids. The CDR3 sequence: CASMTGDRTEAFF. CDR3 in DNA: TGTGCCAGCATGACAGGTGATAGGACTGAAGCTTTCTTT.

V gene TRBV6-5 combines with J gene TRBJ1-3, with TRBD1 matching over 8 bases. The CDR3 is 13 amino acids. CDR1 is MNHEY and CDR2 is SVGAGI in the germline V gene. V dropped 6 bases and J dropped 3; count of bases not matched to a gene: 1. The CDR3 bases are TGTGCCAGCAGACAGGGGGGTGGAAACACCATATATTTT. This gives the protein CASRQGGGNTIYF.

The rearrangement uses TRBV7-9 and TRBJ2-5; TRBD2 aligns across 8 bases. Germline V gives CDR1 SEHNR, CDR2 FQNEAQ (reference sequence). The junction had 1 base not matched to a gene; V was cut back by 2 bases and J by 2 bases. The CDR3 spans 14 residues. Written as DNA, the CDR3 is TGTGCCAGCAGCTTAAGCGGGGGACAAGAGACCCAGTACTTC. Translation: CASSLSGGQETQYF.

CDR3 bases: TGTGCCAGCAGTAACCCCGGGAGGGGAATGAACAATGAGCAGTTCTTC. The encoded protein is CASSNPGRGMNNEQFF. V is TRBV7-9 and J is TRBJ2-1, with 8 nucleotides matching TRBD2. V shed 6 bases, J shed 5 bases, and the junction held 12 bases outside the gene matches. This CDR3 has 16 amino acids. The germline V gene encodes CDR1 SEHNR and CDR2 FQNEAQ (reference sequence).

This clone showed up just a few times. This chain joins TRBV7-9 and TRBJ1-1; 7 positions agree with TRBD1. The V gene end was trimmed by 0 bases and the J gene end by 12 bases; junction bases not matched to a gene: 4. Germline lookup yields CDR1 SEHNR and CDR2 FQNEAQ (reference sequence). The CDR3 spans 12 residues. CDR3 nucleotide sequence: TGTGCCAGCAGCTTAGCTGGCAGGGGGACTTTCTTT. Translating gives CASSLAGRGTFF.

The chain joins TRBV5-6 to TRBJ2-1; D ambiguous. The germline V gene has CDR1 SGHDT and CDR2 YYEEEE. The CDR3 is 13 amino acids. The V gene lost 2 bases and the J gene lost 2 bases, with 5 bases spanning the gap. CDR3 DNA sequence: TGTGCCAGCAGCTTATCTCCCTACAATGAGCAGTTCTTC. It specifies CASSLSPYNEQFF.

The chain joins TRBV4-1 to TRBJ1-3; D is perhaps TRBD1 (6 bases). This CDR3 comprises 17 residues. Per the germline V gene, CDR1 is MGHRA and CDR2 is YSYEKL. The V end was cut by 0 bases, the J end by 0 bases, with 12 bases between. CDR3 sequence: CASSQDGTPSSGNTIYF. The CDR3 nucleotides read TGCGCCAGCAGCCAAGACGGGACACCGAGCTCTGGAAACACCATATATTTT.

The J gene is TRBJ2-3, the V gene TRBV2; 10 bases map to TRBD1. V lost 11 bases to trimming and J lost 3 bases; unmatched junction nucleotides: 17. The CDR3 consists of 17 residues. The germline V gene has CDR1 SNHLY and CDR2 FYNNEI. CDR3 sequence reads: CAARWDRGNARTDTQYF. In DNA form, the CDR3 reads TGTGCCGCAAGATGGGACAGGGGAAATGCTAGGACAGATACGCAGTATTTT.

CDR3 sequence reads: CASSLALTGNSYEQYF. CDR3 sequence (DNA): TGTGCCAGCAGCTTAGCCCTGACTGGAAACTCCTACGAGCAGTACTTC. The V gene is TRBV11-2, the J gene TRBJ2-7; D gene unclear. The length of the CDR3 is 16 residues. V was shortened by 1 base and J by 0 bases, with 13 bases between the two germline ends. CDR1 SGHAT and CDR2 FQNNGV come from the germline V gene.

This chain connects TRBV28 to TRBJ2-4; 8 nucleotides match TRBD1. Germline-derived CDR1 and CDR2 are MDHEN and SYDVKM. This CDR3 is 16 amino acids long. The V and J ends lost 2 bases and 2 bases, in that order; junction bases with no gene match: 5. The CDR3 DNA sequence: TGTGCCAGCAGTTTAGCCGGACAGGGAACCAAAAACATTCAGTACTTC. It is translated as CASSLAGQGTKNIQYF.

The V call is TRBV6-6, the J call TRBJ1-2; tentatively, D is TRBD1 (6 bases). The CDR3 contains 13 residues. The germline CDR1 and CDR2 sequences are MNHNY and SVGAGI (reference sequence). V was clipped by 5 bases and J by 3 bases, with 10 bases between them. The CDR3 protein is CASSPSGDYGYTF. The CDR3, as DNA: TGTGCCAGCAGTCCCTCAGGGGACTATGGCTACACCTTC.

The J gene is TRBJ1-2, the V gene TRBV2; 8 positions match TRBD1. Germline V gene data show CDR1 as SNHLY and CDR2 as FYNNEI. The CDR3 consists of 14 residues. V dropped 5 bases and J dropped 5; count of bases not matched to a gene: 7. The CDR3 spells CASSRTGTAYGYTF. The CDR3 DNA reads TGTGCCAGCAGTAGGACAGGGACAGCTTATGGCTACACCTTC.